The 21 T cell receptor beta chains below come from one sample, sequenced in a study of cytomegalovirus exposure and HLA in healthy donors. PCR was performed using 60 Vbeta and 13 Jbeta primers. Sequenced by immunoSEQ multiplex PCR; TCRdb stores in-frame clones only, minus some. Of approximately 70,000 clones listed, just under 75% are singletons. Sequences were obtained from PBMCs. The receptors here all came from a human donor in good health.

This clone was recorded a few times. V gene TRBV10-3 combines with J gene TRBJ1-1, with unresolved D. The V gene's germline CDR1 is ENHRY and CDR2 SYGVKD. CDR3 length: 14 residues. V lost 6 bases and J lost 2, with 13 bases in between. Written as DNA, the CDR3 is TGTGCCATCAGGAACCCTACAGAAAACACTGAAGCTTTCTTT. It encodes CAIRNPTENTEAFF.

This clone was seen only a few times. This rearrangement joins TRBV9 to TRBJ1-4, with 7 bases that match TRBD1. J was trimmed by 5 bases and V by 0 bases; bases with no gene match: 4. This CDR3 is 15 amino acids long. Germline V gene data show CDR1 as SGDLS and CDR2 as YYNGEE. The CDR3 DNA is TGTGCCAGCAGCGTAGGGGACAGAGGGAATGAAAAACTGTTTTTT. Translation: CASSVGDRGNEKLFF.

This chain connects TRBV11-2 to TRBJ1-4, with TRBD1 as a possible D gene (6 bases). CDR1 is SGHAT, CDR2 FQNNGV, per germline. V shed 5 bases and J shed 2 bases, with 12 bases lying between them. The CDR3 contains 15 residues. CDR3 residues: CASSLWDTTNEKLFF. The CDR3 DNA reads TGTGCCAGCAGCCTTTGGGACACGACTAATGAAAAACTGTTTTTT. The whole variable domain, filled in from reference TRBV11-2 and TRBJ1-4, reads EAGVAQSPRYKIIEKRQSVAFWCNPISGHATLYWYQQILGQGPKLLIQFQNNGVVDDSQLPKDRFSAERLKGVDSTLKIQPAKLEDSAVYLCASSLWDTTNEKLFFGSGTQLSVL.

Of note for this clone: A read error may produce the germline difference seen at one junction end. The sample contains more than one DNA sequence encoding this CDR3. This chain links TRBV6-5 with TRBJ1-1, with 8 bases identical to TRBD1. CDR1 and CDR2 from the germline V gene are MNHEY and SVGAGI. CDR3 length equals 14 residues. The CDR3 here is CASSYPGQGPEAFF. In DNA form, the CDR3 reads TGTGCCAGCAGTTACCCAGGACAGGGACCTGAAGCCTTCTTT.

J is TRBJ2-7 and V is TRBV28; a possible D gene is TRBD1 (5 bases). Looked up from germline, CDR1 is MDHEN and CDR2 is SYDVKM. Trimming took off 3 bases at V and 5 bases at J, with 11 bases between the two ends. This CDR3 spans 13 amino acids. CDR3 region: CASSFGAGNEQYF. The CDR3 coding sequence is TGTGCCAGCAGTTTTGGGGCTGGGAACGAGCAGTACTTC. The variable domain in full, completed from reference TRBV28 and TRBJ2-7, reads DVKVTQSSRYLVKRTGEKVFLECVQDMDHENMFWYRQDPGLGLRLIYFSYDVKMKEKGDIPEGYSVSREKKERFSLILESASTNQTSMYLCASSFGAGNEQYFGPGTRLTVT.

This clone was seen a handful of times. The CDR3 DNA is TGTGCCTGGAGTGATGGGGGCCCCGGGTCGGAGCAGTTCTTC. It translates to CAWSDGGPGSEQFF. The chain is built from TRBV30 and TRBJ2-1; D may be TRBD1 (6 bases). With 1 base removed from V and 10 bases from J, the gap between germline ends came to 17 bases. Per the germline V gene, CDR1 is GTSNPN and CDR2 is SVGIG (reference sequence). The CDR3 contains 14 residues. Together with reference TRBV30 and TRBJ2-1, the CDR3 gives the full variable domain: SQTIHQWPATLVQPVGSPLSLECTVEGTSNPNLYWYRQAAGRGLQLLFYSVGIGQISSEVPQNLSASRPQDRQFILSSKKLLLSDSGFYLCAWSDGGPGSEQFFGPGTRLTVL.

The V call is TRBV18, the J call TRBJ1-1; D not certain. This CDR3 is built from 14 residues. Per the germline V gene, CDR1 is KGHSH and CDR2 is LQKENI. V lost 0 bases and J 4 bases, leaving 9 bases between the germline ends. As DNA, the CDR3 is TGTGCCAGCTCACCACCTGACAAGGTCACTGAAGCTTTCTTT. Its translation: CASSPPDKVTEAFF.

J is TRBJ2-3 and V is TRBV2, with D possibly TRBD1 on 6 matching bases. V lost 11 bases and J lost 4, with 16 bases in between. The germline gives CDR1 SNHLY, CDR2 FYNNEI. The CDR3 is 13 amino acids. CDR3: CAAPGHIPDTQYF. As DNA, the CDR3 is TGTGCCGCCCCGGGACATATCCCAGATACGCAGTATTTT.

This clone is medium-sized in the sample. This sample also contains other DNA sequences that code for the same CDR3. The chain recombines TRBV27 with TRBJ1-5; D ambiguous. Trimming removed 3 bases from V and 5 bases from J, with 8 bases in between. CDR1 and CDR2 (germline): MNHEY, SMNVEV (reference sequence). The CDR3 loop spans 13 amino acids. The DNA for the CDR3 is TGTGCCAGCAGTTTGCGCGGGTATCAGCCCCAGCATTTT. This codes for CASSLRGYQPQHF.

The chain employs TRBV5-6 and TRBJ1-2; 7 bases agree with TRBD1. Germline assignment: CDR1 SGHDT and CDR2 YYEEEE. Trimming removed 2 bases from V and 3 bases from J; junction bases left unmatched: 4. This CDR3 has 14 amino acids. The CDR3: CASSLDGTDYGYTF. In DNA form, the CDR3 reads TGTGCCAGCAGCTTAGATGGGACAGACTATGGCTACACCTTC.

This sequence joins TRBV19 and TRBJ2-2; a possible D gene is TRBD2 (6 bases). CDR3 length: 15 residues. CDR1 and CDR2 (germline): LNHDA, SQIVND (reference sequence). Trimming took 6 bases from V and 1 from J, leaving 12 bases between them. CDR3 amino acids: CASSYIGGNTGELFF. CDR3 DNA sequence: TGTGCCAGTAGCTATATCGGGGGGAACACCGGGGAGCTGTTTTTT.

This chain links TRBV10-3 with TRBJ2-7; 9 positions agree with TRBD1. Trimming removed 10 bases from V and 3 bases from J; junction bases left unmatched: 4. This CDR3 spans 12 amino acids. Germline V gene data show CDR1 as ENHRY and CDR2 as SYGVKD. CDR3 sequence (DNA): TGTGCCACCCGGACAGGGGACTACGAGCAGTACTTC. It is translated as CATRTGDYEQYF.

The chain employs TRBV28 and TRBJ2-5, with a weak D call TRBD1 (8 bases). The ends were cut back, 5 bases at V and 5 bases at J, with 21 bases in the middle. CDR1 is MDHEN, CDR2 SYDVKM, per germline. The CDR3 consists of 16 residues. The CDR3 sequence: CASSRGGQAPRETQYF. The CDR3 region has the DNA TGTGCCAGCAGTAGGGGGGGACAGGCCCCAAGGGAGACCCAGTACTTC. The variable domain in full, completed from reference TRBV28 and TRBJ2-5, reads DVKVTQSSRYLVKRTGEKVFLECVQDMDHENMFWYRQDPGLGLRLIYFSYDVKMKEKGDIPEGYSVSREKKERFSLILESASTNQTSMYLCASSRGGQAPRETQYFGPGTRLLVL.

The chain links TRBV5-6 to TRBJ2-7; tentative D call: TRBD1 (6 bases). The germline V gene encodes CDR1 SGHDT and CDR2 YYEEEE. The ends were cut back, 3 bases at V and 0 bases at J, with 13 bases in the middle. The CDR3 covers 15 residues. The CDR3 region has the DNA TGTGCCAGCAGCTCCCCAGGGGTTAGCTCCTACGAGCAGTACTTC. Encoded protein: CASSSPGVSSYEQYF.

The gene calls are TRBV5-1 and TRBJ2-7, with 7 bases that match TRBD1. V shed 4 bases, J shed 3 bases, and the junction held 4 bases outside the gene matches. This CDR3 contains 13 residues. Looked up from germline, CDR1 is SGHRS and CDR2 is YFSETQ. The CDR3 reads CASSLRQGYEQYF. The CDR3 coding sequence is TGCGCCAGCAGCCTACGACAGGGCTACGAGCAGTACTTC.

This CDR3 reads CASSIGAGYGYTF. In DNA form, the CDR3 reads TGTGCCAGTAGTATTGGGGCAGGCTATGGCTACACCTTC. This chain uses TRBV19 with TRBJ1-2, with D tentatively TRBD1 (5 bases). Between the trimmed V and J ends, which lost 3 bases and 4 bases, there was a span of 9 bases. Per the germline V gene, CDR1 is LNHDA and CDR2 is SQIVND (reference sequence). CDR3 length: 13 residues.

This sequence joins TRBV5-6 and TRBJ2-7; 7 bases agree with TRBD1. CDR3 length: 13 amino acids. V lost 2 bases to trimming and J lost 5 bases; unmatched junction nucleotides: 4. CDR1 SGHDT and CDR2 YYEEEE come from the germline V gene. The CDR3 region has the DNA TGTGCCAGCAGCTTCGTAGGGGGCGACGAGCAGTACTTC. Its translation is CASSFVGGDEQYF.

The chain carries TRBV27 and TRBJ1-1; D is possibly TRBD1 (5 bases). CDR1 and CDR2 from the germline V gene are MNHEY and SMNVEV (reference sequence). V lost 4 bases, J lost 5 bases, and 17 bases lay in between. The CDR3 length is 15 residues. The CDR3 coding sequence is TGTGCCAGCAGTTCCCTGCAGGCAGGGTGGACTGAAGCTTTCTTT. This codes for CASSSLQAGWTEAFF.

The gene calls are TRBV12-2 and TRBJ1-2; no DNA check was done on the table's D call, TRBD1. TRBV12-2 constitutes a pseudogene. CDR3 length: 15 residues. The CDR3 spells CASRSAGTGNYGYTF. The DNA of the CDR3 is TGTGCAAGTCGCTCGGCCGGGACAGGTAACTATGGCTACACCTTC.

This chain joins TRBV6-5 and TRBJ2-2; possible D gene TRBD1, 6 bases. CDR3 size: 15 residues. Trimming cost V 5 bases and J 3 bases, with 13 bases left between them. CDR1 is MNHEY, CDR2 SVGAGI, per germline. The CDR3 loop reads CASSPRTAYTGELFF. The CDR3 region has the DNA TGTGCCAGCAGTCCACGGACAGCTTACACCGGGGAGCTGTTTTTT.

This chain uses TRBV7-9 with TRBJ1-2; D remains ambiguous. The CDR3 consists of 13 residues. The ends were cut back, 5 bases at V and 4 bases at J, with 11 bases in the middle. CDR1 is SEHNR and CDR2 is FQNEAQ in the germline V gene (reference sequence). The CDR3 coding sequence is TGTGCCAGCAGCCACCCTGGGAGCTATGGCTACACCTTC. Its protein is CASSHPGSYGYTF.